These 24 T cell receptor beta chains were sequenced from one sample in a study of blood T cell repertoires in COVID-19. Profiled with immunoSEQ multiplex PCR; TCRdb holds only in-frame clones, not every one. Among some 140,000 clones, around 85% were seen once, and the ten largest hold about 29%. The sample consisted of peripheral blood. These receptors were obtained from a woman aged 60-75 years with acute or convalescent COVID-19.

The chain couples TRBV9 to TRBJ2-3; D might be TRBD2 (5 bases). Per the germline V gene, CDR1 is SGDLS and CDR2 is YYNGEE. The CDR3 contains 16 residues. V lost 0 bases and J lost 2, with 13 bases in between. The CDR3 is CASSVDGGSLTDTQYF. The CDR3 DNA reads TGTGCCAGCAGCGTAGACGGTGGGAGTCTCACAGATACGCAGTATTTT.

This CDR3 reads CASSLLGAGTGELFF. CDR3 sequence (DNA): TGTGCCAGCAGTTTATTGGGGGCCGGCACCGGGGAGCTGTTTTTT. The rearrangement uses TRBV28 and TRBJ2-2; possible D gene TRBD1, 6 bases. Germline loops: CDR1 MDHEN, CDR2 SYDVKM. CDR3 length: 15 residues. V was pared by 1 base and J by 4 bases, with 10 bases between.

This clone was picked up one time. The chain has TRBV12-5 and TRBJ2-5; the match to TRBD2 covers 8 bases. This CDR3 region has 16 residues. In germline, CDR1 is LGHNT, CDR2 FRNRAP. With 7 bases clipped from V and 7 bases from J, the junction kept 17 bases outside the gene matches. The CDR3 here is CASAPAGTRPGGTQYF. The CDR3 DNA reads TGTGCTAGTGCTCCCGCCGGGACTAGACCCGGAGGGACCCAGTACTTC.

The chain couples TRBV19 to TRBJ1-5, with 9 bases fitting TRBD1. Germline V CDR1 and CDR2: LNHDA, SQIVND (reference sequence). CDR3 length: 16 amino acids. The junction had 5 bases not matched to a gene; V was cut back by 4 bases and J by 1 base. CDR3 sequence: CASSKGTGRSNQPQHF. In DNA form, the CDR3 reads TGTGCCAGTAGTAAGGGGACAGGGAGGAGCAATCAGCCCCAGCATTTT.

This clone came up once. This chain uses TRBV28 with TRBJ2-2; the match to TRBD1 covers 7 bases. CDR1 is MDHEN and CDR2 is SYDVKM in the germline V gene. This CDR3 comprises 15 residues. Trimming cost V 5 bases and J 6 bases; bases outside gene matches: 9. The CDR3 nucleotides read TGTGCCAGCAGTGTGCAAGGGGGCGACGCCGGGGAGCTGTTTTTT. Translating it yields CASSVQGGDAGELFF.

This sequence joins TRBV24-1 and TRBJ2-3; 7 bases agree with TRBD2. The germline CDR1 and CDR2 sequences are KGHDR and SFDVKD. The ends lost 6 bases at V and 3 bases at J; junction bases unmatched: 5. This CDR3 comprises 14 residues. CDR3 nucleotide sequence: TGTGCCACCAGTCCACCCGGGGGGACAGATACGCAGTATTTT. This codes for CATSPPGGTDTQYF.

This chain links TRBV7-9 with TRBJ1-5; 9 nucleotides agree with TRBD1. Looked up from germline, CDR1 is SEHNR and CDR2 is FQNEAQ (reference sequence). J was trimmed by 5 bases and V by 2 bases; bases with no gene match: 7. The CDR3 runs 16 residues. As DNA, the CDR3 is TGTGCCAGCAGCTTATTTGACCGGACAGGGGATCAGCCCCAGCATTTT. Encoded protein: CASSLFDRTGDQPQHF.

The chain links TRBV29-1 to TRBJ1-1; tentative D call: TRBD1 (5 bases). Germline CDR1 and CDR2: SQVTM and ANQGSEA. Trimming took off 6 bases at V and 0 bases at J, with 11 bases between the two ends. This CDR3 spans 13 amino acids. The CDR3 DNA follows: TGCAGCGTCTGGGGGGACCTGAACACTGAAGCTTTCTTT. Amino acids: CSVWGDLNTEAFF.

CDR3 nucleotides: TGTGCCAGCAGCTTACAGGACTTCTATGGCTACACCTTC. Its protein product is CASSLQDFYGYTF. The rearrangement uses TRBV7-2 and TRBJ1-2; D gene uncertain. The CDR3 spans 13 residues. V was cut by 2 bases and J by 4 bases, with 8 bases left in between. Germline V lookup: CDR1 SGHTA, CDR2 FQGNSA.

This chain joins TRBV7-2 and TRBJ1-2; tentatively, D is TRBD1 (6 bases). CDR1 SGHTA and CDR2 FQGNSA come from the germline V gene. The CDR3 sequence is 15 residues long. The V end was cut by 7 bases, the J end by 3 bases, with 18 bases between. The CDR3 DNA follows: TGTGCCAGCAACCTAGCGGCGGGGGGCGACTATGGCTACACCTTC. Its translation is CASNLAAGGDYGYTF.

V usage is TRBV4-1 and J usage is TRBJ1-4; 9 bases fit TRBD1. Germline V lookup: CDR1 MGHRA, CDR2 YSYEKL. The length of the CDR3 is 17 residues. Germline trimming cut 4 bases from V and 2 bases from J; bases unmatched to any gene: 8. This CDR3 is CASSPYDRGLTNEKLFF. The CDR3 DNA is TGCGCCAGCAGCCCCTACGACAGGGGGTTGACTAATGAAAAACTGTTTTTT.

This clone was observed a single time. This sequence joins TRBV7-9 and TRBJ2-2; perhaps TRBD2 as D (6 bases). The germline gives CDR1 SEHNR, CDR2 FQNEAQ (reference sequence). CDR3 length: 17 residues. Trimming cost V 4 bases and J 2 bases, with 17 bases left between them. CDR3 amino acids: CASSSGLPRHNTGELFF. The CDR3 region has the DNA TGTGCCAGCAGCTCAGGACTACCCCGACATAACACCGGGGAGCTGTTTTTT. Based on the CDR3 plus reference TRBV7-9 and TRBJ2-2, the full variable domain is DTGVSQNPRHKITKRGQNVTFRCDPISEHNRLYWYRQTLGQGPEFLTYFQNEAQLEKSRLLSDRFSAERPKGSFSTLEIQRTEQGDSAMYLCASSSGLPRHNTGELFFGEGSRLTVL.

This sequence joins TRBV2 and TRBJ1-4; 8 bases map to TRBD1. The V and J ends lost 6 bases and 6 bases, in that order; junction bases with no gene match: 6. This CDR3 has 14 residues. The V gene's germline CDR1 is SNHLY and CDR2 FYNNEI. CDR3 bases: TGTGCCAGCAGCGCCGACAGGGGTTATGAAAAACTGTTTTTT. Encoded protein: CASSADRGYEKLFF.

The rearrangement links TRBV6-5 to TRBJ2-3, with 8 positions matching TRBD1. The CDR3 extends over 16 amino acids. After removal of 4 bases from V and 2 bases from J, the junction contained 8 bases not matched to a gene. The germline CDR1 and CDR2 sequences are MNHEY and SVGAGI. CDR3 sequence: CASSSRGPTFTDTQYF. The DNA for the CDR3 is TGTGCCAGCAGTTCCAGGGGGCCTACCTTCACAGATACGCAGTATTTT.

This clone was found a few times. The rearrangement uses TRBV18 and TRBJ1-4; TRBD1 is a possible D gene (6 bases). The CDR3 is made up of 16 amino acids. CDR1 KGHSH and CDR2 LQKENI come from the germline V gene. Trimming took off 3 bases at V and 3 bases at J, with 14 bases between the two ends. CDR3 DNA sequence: TGTGCCAGCTCACCCCAAGGGGGATCGGCTAATGAAAAACTGTTTTTT. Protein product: CASSPQGGSANEKLFF.

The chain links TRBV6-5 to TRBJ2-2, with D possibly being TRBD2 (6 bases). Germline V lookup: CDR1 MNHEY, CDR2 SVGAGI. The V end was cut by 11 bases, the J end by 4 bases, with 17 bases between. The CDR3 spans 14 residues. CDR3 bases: TGTGCCTCCCGGCCCGGGGGTAGCACCGGGGAGCTGTTTTTT. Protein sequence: CASRPGGSTGELFF.

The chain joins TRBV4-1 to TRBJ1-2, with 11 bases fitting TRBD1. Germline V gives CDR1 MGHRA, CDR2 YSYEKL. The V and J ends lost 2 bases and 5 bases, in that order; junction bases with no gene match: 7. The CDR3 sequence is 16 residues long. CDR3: CASSQHRTGGDYGYTF. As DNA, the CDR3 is TGCGCCAGCAGCCAACACCGGACAGGGGGCGATTATGGCTACACCTTC.

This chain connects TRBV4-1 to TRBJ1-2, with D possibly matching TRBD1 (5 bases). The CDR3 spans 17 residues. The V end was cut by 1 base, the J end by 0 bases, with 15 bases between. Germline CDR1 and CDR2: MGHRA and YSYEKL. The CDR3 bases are TGCGCCAGCAGCCAAGCGGGGGTCTATTCAGCTAACTATGGCTACACCTTC. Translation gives CASSQAGVYSANYGYTF.

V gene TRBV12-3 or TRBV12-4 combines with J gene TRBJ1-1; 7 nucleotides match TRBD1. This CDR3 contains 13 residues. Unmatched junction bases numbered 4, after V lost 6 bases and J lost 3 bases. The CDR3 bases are TGTGCCAGCAGCGCCGACAGGGACACTGAAGCTTTCTTT. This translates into CASSADRDTEAFF.

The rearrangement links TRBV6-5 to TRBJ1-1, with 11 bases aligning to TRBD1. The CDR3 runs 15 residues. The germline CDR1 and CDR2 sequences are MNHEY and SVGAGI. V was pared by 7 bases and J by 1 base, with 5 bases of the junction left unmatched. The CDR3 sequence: CASNGQGAQNTEAFF. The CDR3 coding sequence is TGTGCCAGCAACGGACAGGGGGCACAGAACACTGAAGCTTTCTTT.

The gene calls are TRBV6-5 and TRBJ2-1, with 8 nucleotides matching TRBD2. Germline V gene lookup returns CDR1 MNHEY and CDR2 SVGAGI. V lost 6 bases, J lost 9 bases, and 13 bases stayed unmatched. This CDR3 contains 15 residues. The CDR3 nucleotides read TGTGCCAGCAGATATGTTCGGGGGGGCCCTGGTGAGCAGTTCTTC. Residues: CASRYVRGGPGEQFF.

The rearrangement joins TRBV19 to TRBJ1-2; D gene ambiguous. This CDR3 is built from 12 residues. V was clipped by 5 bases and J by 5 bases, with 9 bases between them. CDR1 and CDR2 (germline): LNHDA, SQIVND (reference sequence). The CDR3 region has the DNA TGTGCCAGTAGTTTATCGGGGTATGGCTACACCTTC. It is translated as CASSLSGYGYTF. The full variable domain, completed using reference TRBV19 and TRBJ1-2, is DGGITQSPKYLFRKEGQNVTLSCEQNLNHDAMYWYRQDPGQGLRLIYYSQIVNDFQKGDIAEGYSVSREKKESFPLTVTSAQKNPTAFYLCASSLSGYGYTFGSGTRLTVV.

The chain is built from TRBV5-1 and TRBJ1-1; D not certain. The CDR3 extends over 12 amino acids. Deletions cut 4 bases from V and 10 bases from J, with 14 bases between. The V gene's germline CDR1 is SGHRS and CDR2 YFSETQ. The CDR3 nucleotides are TGCGCCAGCAGCCCCGCGGGGATAGTAGCTTTCTTT. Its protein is CASSPAGIVAFF.

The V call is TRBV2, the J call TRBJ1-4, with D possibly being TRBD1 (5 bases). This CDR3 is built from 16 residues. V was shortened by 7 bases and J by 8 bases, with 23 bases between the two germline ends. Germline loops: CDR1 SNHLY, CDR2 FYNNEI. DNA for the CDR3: TGTGCCAGCATCCCCAATGGGGCCAACAGAGGAGAAAAACTGTTTTTT. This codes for CASIPNGANRGEKLFF.